The clone carrying this T cell receptor beta chain has just one count. What it recognizes is unknown. cDNA came from about 0.5 to 1 ug RNA primed by random hexamers. TCRdb re-analysed the immunoSEQ multiplex PCR reads in MiXCR, keeping a single row per CDR3 protein. Among roughly 190,000 distinct CDR3 sequences listed, 95% were seen once. Patients with Susac syndrome fulfilled recently defined diagnostic criteria for definite or probable disease. This record comes from a study of CD8 T cells in Susac syndrome. Per germline, CDR1 SGDLS and CDR2 YYNGEE. Trimming took 0 bases from V and 1 from J, leaving 5 bases between them. The CDR3 is 13 residues long. Whole-study results and caveats: In total CD8+ repertoires, sixteen Susac-specific public clones were detected, and CD8+ TEMRA repertoires contained five.

The TCR comes from a human donor with Susac syndrome. Source material: CD8+ T cells from PBMCs. The chain uses TRBV9 and TRBJ2-7; no definite D call. The CDR3 loop is CASSVGISYEQYF. CDR3 bases: TGTGCCAGCAGCGTAGGAATTTCCTACGAGCAGTACTTC.